This TCR beta chain was recorded in a study of shared clonotypes between healthy human individuals. Study-wide findings and caveats: Richness estimates generally favored naive over memory subsets.

V lost 7 bases and J 2 bases, leaving 8 bases between the germline ends. Germline V gene sequence: CDR1 SGHAT, CDR2 FQNNGV. The CDR3 length is 13 residues. The naive CD8 population came from CD45RO-negative cells selected for CCR7, without terminally differentiated effector memory CD45RA+ cells. A note on this clone: Antigen specificity is unknown.

Assay used: immunoSEQ multiplex PCR; TCRdb lists only in-frame clones, some missing. This sample has roughly 2 million clones, with roughly 94% found just once. This chain joins TRBV11-2 and TRBJ2-2; D gene ambiguous. The TCR comes from a man between 18 and 35 years old in good health. Material for sequencing was naive CD8+ T cells sorted from blood. CDR3 region: CASTLYNTGELFF. CDR3 coding DNA: TGTGCCAGCACCCTCTATAACACCGGGGAGCTGTTTTTT. The entire variable domain, with the rest obtained from reference TRBV11-2 and TRBJ2-2, is as follows: EAGVAQSPRYKIIEKRQSVAFWCNPISGHATLYWYQQILGQGPKLLIQFQNNGVVDDSQLPKDRFSAERLKGVDSTLKIQPAKLEDSAVYLCASTLYNTGELFFGEGSRLTVL.